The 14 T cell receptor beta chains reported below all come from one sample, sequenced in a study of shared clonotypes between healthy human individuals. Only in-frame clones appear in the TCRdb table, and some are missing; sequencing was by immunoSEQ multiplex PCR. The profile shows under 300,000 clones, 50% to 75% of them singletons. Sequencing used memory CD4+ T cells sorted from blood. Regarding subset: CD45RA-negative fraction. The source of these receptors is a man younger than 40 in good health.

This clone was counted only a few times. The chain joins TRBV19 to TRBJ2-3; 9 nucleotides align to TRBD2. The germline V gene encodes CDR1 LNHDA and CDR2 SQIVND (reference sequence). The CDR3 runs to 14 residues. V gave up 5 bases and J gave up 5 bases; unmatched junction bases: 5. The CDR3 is CASSLAGVEDTQYF. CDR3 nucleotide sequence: TGTGCCAGTAGTTTAGCGGGAGTTGAAGATACGCAGTATTTT.

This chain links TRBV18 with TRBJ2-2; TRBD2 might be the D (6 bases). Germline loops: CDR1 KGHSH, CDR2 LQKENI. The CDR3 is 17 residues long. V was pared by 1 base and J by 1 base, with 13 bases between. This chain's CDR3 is CASSPRRDPLNTGELFF. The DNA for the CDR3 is TGTGCCAGCTCACCACGGCGGGACCCTTTGAACACCGGGGAGCTGTTTTTT.

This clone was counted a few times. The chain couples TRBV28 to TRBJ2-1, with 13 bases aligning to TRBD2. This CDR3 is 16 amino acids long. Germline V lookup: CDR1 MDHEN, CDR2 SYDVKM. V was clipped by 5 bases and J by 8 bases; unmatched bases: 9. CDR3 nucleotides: TGTGCCAGCAGTAAGGCCGGGACTAGCGGGATCGATGAGCAGTTCTTC. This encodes CASSKAGTSGIDEQFF.

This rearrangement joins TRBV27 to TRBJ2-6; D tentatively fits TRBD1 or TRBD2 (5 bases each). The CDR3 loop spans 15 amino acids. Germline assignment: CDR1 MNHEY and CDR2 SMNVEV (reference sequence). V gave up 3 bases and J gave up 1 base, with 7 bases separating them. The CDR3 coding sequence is TGTGCCAGCAGTTTCGAGGGGTCTGGGGCCAACGTCCTGACTTTC. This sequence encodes CASSFEGSGANVLTF.

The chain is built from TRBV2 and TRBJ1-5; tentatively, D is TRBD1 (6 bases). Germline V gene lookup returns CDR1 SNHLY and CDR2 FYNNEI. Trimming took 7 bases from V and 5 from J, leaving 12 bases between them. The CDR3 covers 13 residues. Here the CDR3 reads CASKGEGDQPQHF. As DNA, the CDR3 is TGTGCCAGCAAGGGGGAAGGGGATCAGCCCCAGCATTTT. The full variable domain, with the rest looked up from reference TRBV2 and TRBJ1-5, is EPEVTQTPSHQVTQMGQEVILRCVPISNHLYFYWYRQILGQKVEFLVSFYNNEISEKSEIFDDQFSVERPDGSNFTLKIRSTKLEDSAMYFCASKGEGDQPQHFGDGTRLSIL.

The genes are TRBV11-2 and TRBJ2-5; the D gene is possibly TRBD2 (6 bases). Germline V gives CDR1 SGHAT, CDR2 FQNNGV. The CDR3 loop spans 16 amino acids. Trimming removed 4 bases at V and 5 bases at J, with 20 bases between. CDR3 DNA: TGTGCCAGCAGCTCATTCGGGAGAACTGAAGCGGAGACCCAGTACTTC. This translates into CASSSFGRTEAETQYF.

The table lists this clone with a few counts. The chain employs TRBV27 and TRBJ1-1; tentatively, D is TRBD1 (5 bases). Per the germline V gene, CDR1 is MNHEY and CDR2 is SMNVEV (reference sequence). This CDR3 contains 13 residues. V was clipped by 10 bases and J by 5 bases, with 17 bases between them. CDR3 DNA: TGTGCCACTCAAGGGGCAGGGTCGACTGAAGCTTTCTTT. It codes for CATQGAGSTEAFF.

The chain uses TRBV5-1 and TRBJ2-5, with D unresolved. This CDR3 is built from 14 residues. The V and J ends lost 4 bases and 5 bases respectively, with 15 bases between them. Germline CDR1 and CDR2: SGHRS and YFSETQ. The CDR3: CASSPTDGRETQYF. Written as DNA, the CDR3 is TGCGCCAGCAGCCCCACGGACGGTCGGGAGACCCAGTACTTC.

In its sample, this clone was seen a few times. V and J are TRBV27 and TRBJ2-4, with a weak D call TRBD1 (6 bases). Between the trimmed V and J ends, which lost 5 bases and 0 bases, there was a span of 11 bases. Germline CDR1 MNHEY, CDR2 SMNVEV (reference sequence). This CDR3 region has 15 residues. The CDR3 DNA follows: TGTGCCAGCAGTAGTACAGGGATAGCCAAAAACATTCAGTACTTC. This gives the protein CASSSTGIAKNIQYF.

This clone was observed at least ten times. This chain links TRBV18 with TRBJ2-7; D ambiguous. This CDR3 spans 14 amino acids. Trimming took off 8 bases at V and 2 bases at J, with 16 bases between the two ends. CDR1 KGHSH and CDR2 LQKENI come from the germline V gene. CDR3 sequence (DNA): TGTGCCAGCCATTCAGCAGGAATCCCCTACGAGCAGTACTTC. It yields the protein CASHSAGIPYEQYF.

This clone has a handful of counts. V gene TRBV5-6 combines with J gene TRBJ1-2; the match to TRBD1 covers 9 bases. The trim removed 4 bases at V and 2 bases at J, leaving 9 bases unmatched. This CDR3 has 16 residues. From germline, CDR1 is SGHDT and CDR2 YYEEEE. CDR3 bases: TGTGCCAGCAGCCTCCCGGGACAGGGTATAAACTATGGCTACACCTTC. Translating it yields CASSLPGQGINYGYTF.

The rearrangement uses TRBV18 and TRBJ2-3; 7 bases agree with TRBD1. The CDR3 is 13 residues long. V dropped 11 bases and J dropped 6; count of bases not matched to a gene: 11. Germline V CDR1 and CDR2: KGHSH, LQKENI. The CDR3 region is CAAKQGREDTQYF. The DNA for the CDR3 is TGTGCCGCAAAACAGGGGAGAGAGGATACGCAGTATTTT.

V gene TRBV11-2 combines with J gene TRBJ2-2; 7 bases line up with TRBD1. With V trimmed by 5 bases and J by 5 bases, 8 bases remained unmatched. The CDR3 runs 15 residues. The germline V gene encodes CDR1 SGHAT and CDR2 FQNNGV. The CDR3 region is CASSPDREPTGELFF. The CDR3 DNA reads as TGTGCCAGCAGCCCCGACAGGGAGCCAACCGGGGAGCTGTTTTTT.

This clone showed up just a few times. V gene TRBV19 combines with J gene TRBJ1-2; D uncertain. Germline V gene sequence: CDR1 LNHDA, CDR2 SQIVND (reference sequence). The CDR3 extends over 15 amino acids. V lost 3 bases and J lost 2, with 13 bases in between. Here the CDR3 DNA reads TGTGCCAGTAGTATTTTGGGCAGAAGAAACTATGGCTACACCTTC. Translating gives CASSILGRRNYGYTF.